This T cell receptor (beta chain) was profiled in a study of identical twins. Study-wide points: Cord blood beta clonotypes that were abundant carried fewer insertions, and memory repertoires showed no such trend. Partly confounded zero-insertion analyses could result from invariant MAIT and iNKT cells.

For this clonotype: Its antigen is not identified.

Template switching introduced a universal primer site, and the cDNA bore unique molecular identifiers. In TCRdb, the 5' RACE reads were re-called with MiXCR into one record per CDR3 protein. The sample has 420,000 or so distinct CDR3 sequences; approximately 18% are singletons. There were only healthy Caucasians among the donors. Unmatched junction bases numbered 8, after V lost 4 bases and J lost 7 bases. The CDR3 extends over 15 amino acids. Per the germline V gene, CDR1 is MNHEY and CDR2 is SVGEGT. This receptor was identified in a man aged 45-65 years in good health. V is TRBV6-2 or TRBV6-3 and J is TRBJ2-7, with 12 nucleotides matching TRBD2. The sequencing sample was made of naive T cells sorted from blood. CDR3 in amino acids: CASSSRTSGTEEQYF. The CDR3 DNA reads as TGTGCCAGCAGTTCCCGGACTAGCGGGACGGAGGAGCAGTACTTC.